This TCR beta chain is drawn from a study of multiple sclerosis patients with progressive multifocal leukoencephalopathy. Details on this clone: As yet, its antigen is unknown.

Clones were sequenced by immunoSEQ multiplex PCR, and TCRdb holds only the in-frame ones, with some missing. The repertoire includes tens of thousands of clones, approximately 91% of them detected once, and around 1.4% sits in the top ten. Time point denoted: before natalizumab initiation. Study-wide results and caveats: Before and during natalizumab, the clones expanded at PML already existed. Preferential TRBV-TRBJ pairings or common gene usage were not detected at PML.

The trim removed 6 bases at V and 5 bases at J, leaving 15 bases unmatched. The CDR3 has 17 amino acids. The V gene's germline CDR1 is MNHEY and CDR2 SMNVEV (reference sequence). The specimen sequenced was PBMCs. This TCR came from a human donor with multiple sclerosis. The chain links TRBV27 to TRBJ1-4; 7 nucleotides agree with TRBD1. CDR3 protein: CASSPGQFISKNEKLFF. The CDR3 nucleotides read TGTGCCAGCAGCCCGGGACAGTTTATCTCTAAGAATGAAAAACTGTTTTTT.